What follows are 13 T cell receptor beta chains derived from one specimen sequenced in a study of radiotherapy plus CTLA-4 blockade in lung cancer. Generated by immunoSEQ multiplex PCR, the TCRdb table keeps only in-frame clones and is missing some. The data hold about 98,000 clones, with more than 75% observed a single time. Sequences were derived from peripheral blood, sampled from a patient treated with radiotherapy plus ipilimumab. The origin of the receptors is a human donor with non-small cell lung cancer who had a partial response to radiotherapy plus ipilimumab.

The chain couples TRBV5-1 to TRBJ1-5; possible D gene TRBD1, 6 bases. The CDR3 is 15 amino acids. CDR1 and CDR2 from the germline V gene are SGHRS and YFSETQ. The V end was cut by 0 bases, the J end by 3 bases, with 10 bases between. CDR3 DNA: TGCGCCAGCAGCTTGGGAACAGGGAACAATCAGCCCCAGCATTTT. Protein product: CASSLGTGNNQPQHF.

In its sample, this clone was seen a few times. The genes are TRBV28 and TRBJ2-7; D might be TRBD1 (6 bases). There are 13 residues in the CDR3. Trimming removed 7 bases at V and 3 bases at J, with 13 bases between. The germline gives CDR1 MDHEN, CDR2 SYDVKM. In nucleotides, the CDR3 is TGTGCCAGCAAGACAGGAGGTCTCTACGAGCAGTACTTC. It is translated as CASKTGGLYEQYF.

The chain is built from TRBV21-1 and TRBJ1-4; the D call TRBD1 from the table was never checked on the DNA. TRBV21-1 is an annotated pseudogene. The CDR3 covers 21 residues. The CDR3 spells CASSKKTMDGQGVGTNEKLFF. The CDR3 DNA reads TGTGCCAGCAGCAAGAAAACGATGGATGGGCAGGGGGTTGGTACTAATGAAAAACTGTTTTTT.

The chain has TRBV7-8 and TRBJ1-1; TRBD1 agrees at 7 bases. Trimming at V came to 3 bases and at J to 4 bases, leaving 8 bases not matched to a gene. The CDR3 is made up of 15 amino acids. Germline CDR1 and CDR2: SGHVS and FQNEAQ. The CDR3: CASSFTTGIGTEAFF. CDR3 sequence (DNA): TGTGCCAGCAGCTTCACGACAGGGATTGGCACTGAAGCTTTCTTT. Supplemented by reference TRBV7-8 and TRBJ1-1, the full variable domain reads GAGVSQSPRYKVAKRGQDVALRCDPISGHVSLFWYQQALGQGPEFLTYFQNEAQLDKSGLPSDRFFAERPEGSVSTLKIQRTQQEDSAVYLCASSFTTGIGTEAFFGQGTRLTVV.

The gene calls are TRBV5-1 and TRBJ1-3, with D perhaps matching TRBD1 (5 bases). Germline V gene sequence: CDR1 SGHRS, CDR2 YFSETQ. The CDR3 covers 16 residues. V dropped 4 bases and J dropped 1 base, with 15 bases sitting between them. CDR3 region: CASSLPGGSSGNTIYF. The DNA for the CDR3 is TGCGCCAGCAGCCTACCCGGGGGGTCGTCTGGAAACACCATATATTTT.

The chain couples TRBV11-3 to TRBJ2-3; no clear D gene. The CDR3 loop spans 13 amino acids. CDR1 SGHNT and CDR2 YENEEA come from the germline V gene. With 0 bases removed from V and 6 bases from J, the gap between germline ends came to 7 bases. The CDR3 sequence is CASSLDLGDTQYF. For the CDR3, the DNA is TGTGCCAGCAGCTTAGATCTCGGGGATACGCAGTATTTT.

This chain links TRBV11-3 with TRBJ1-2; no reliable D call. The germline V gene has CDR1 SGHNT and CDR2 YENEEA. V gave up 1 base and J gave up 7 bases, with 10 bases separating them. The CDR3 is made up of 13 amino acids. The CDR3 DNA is TGTGCCAGCAGCTTAGCGTCGGGTCTTGGCTACACCTTC. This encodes CASSLASGLGYTF.

The CDR3 coding sequence is TGTGCCAGCAGTTTAGAAAATCAAGAGACCCAGTACTTC. Its protein is CASSLENQETQYF. The V call is TRBV6-6, the J call TRBJ2-5, with D uncertain. The CDR3 has 13 amino acids. Germline V CDR1 and CDR2: MNHNY, SVGAGI (reference sequence). The V end lost 4 bases, the J end lost 2 bases, and 8 bases lay between the germline ends.

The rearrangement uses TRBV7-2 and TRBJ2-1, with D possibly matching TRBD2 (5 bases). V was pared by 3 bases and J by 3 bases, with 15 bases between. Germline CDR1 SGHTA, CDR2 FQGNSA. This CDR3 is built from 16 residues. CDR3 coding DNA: TGTGCCAGCAGCTTTCTCGTGGGAGCCCTCTACAATGAGCAGTTCTTC. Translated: CASSFLVGALYNEQFF.

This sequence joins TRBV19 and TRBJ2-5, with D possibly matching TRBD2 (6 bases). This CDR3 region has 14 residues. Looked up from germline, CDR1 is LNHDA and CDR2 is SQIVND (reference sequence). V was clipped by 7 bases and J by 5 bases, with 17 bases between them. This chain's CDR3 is CASTPGRREETQYF. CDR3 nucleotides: TGTGCCAGTACCCCAGGACGGAGGGAGGAGACCCAGTACTTC.

In DNA form, the CDR3 reads TGTGCCAGCAGCCCGGGGACAGGGAGTTATAATTCACCCCTCCACTTT. Its protein is CASSPGTGSYNSPLHF. The chain recombines TRBV11-2 with TRBJ1-6; 9 bases align to TRBD1. The CDR3 extends over 16 amino acids. Germline loops: CDR1 SGHAT, CDR2 FQNNGV. V shed 5 bases and J 4 bases; nucleotides not matched to a gene: 6.

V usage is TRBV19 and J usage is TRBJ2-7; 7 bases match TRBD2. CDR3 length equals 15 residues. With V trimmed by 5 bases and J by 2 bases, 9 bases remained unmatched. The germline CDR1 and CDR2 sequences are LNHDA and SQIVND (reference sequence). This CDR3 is CASSPTATSPYEQYF. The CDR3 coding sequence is TGTGCCAGTAGTCCTACAGCGACTAGCCCCTACGAGCAGTACTTC.

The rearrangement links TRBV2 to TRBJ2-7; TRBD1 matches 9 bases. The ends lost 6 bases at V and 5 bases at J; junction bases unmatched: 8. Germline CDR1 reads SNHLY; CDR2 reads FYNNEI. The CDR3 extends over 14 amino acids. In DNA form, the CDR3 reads TGTGCCAGCAGGCAGGACAGGGGAGCCGACGAGCAGTACTTC. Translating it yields CASRQDRGADEQYF.